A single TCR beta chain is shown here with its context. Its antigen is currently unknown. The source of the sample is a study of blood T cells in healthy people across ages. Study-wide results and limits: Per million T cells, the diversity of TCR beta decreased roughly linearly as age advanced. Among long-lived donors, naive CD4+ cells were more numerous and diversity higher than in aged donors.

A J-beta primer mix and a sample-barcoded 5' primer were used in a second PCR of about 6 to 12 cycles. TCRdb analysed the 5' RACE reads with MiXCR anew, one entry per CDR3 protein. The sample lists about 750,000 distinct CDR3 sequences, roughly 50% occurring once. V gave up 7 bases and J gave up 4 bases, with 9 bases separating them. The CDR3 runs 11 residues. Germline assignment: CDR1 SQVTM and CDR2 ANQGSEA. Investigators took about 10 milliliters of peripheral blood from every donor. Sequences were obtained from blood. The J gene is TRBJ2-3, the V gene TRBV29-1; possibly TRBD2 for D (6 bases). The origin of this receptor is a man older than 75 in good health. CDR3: CSGGGADTQYF. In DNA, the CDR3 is TGCAGCGGGGGAGGTGCAGATACGCAGTATTTT.